The source of this TCR delta chain is a study of Vδ1+ human thymocytes. The study, taken as a whole, reports: Highly polyclonal TRG and TRD repertoires with Gaussian CDR3 length distributions appeared in thymus. Around 20% of thymic delta-chain sequences were Vdelta2, with few Vdelta3, unlike blood Vdelta1+ controls.

There are 16 residues in the CDR3. Germline lookup yields CDR1 TSWWSYY and CDR2 QGS. Germline trimming cut 0 bases from V and 3 bases from J; bases unmatched to any gene: 4. Of note for this clone: Its antigen is unidentified. Within the sample, other DNA sequences also encode this same CDR3.

The sorted cells were CD3+ Vdelta1+ Vdelta2- thymocytes from alphabeta-depleted thymus. Purity of the sorted Vdelta1+ thymocytes ranged from 98% to 99.6%. The template was reverse-transcribed extracted RNA. Pooled V-gene forward primers with one constant-region reverse primer generated the CDR3 amplicons by multiplex PCR. TCRdb fed the multiplex PCR reads to CATT. The table records roughly 25,000 delta-chain clones, 25% to 30% of them present only once. The source of this sequence is a boy under two years old who had congenital heart surgery. This chain joins TRDV1 and TRDJ1; 10 nucleotides agree with TRDD3. Material: Vdelta1+ gamma-delta thymocytes from the thymus. Described subset: FACS-sorted CD3+ TCRalphabeta- TCRVdelta1+ TCRVdelta2- thymocytes. This CDR3 is CALGELLGDKSDKLIF. CDR3 in DNA: TGTGCTCTTGGGGAACTCCTGGGGGATAAGTCCGATAAACTCATCTTT.